These T cell receptor beta chains were read from a single sample in a study of human T cells and chemical hapten exposure. TCRdb redid the calling of the RACE reads with MiXCR, one entry per CDR3 protein. The table records 62,000 or so distinct CDR3 sequences, over 9.5% of them present only once. The sequencing used whole blood, collected in connection with sensitization to the hapten diphenylcyclopropenone (DPC). Receptors were obtained from a woman between 45 and 60 years old with alopecia areata. Some clones in this sample may be carry-over from other donors' samples. The conserved cysteine and the conserved F or W are not part of the CDR3 here.

J	V	length	CDR3
TRBJ2-3	TRBV20-1	13	SARGTSGRGSTQY
TRBJ1-1	TRBV29-1	10	SVSQGATEAF
TRBJ1-2	TRBV7-2	13	ASSPGQGANYGYT
TRBJ1-4	TRBV6-5	11	ASRQAAREKLF
TRBJ2-1	TRBV7-2	15	ASSIGQGASSYNEQF
TRBJ1-1	TRBV29-1	10	SHGRGSTEAF
TRBJ2-5	TRBV28	13	ASSFGTAQQETQY
TRBJ1-5	TRBV6-4	14	ASSDKTGGTNQPQH
TRBJ1-2	TRBV28	11	ASSPNPAYGYT
TRBJ2-7	TRBV29-1	11	SVTDRGTYEQY
TRBJ1-5	TRBV19	13	ASSITGAGNQPQH
TRBJ1-1	TRBV5-1	13	ASSLFAGMNTEAF